The source of this T cell receptor beta chain is a study of T-cell reconstitution after alpha-beta-depleted transplantation in children. With respect to this clonotype: Its antigen is unidentified. One end of the junction varies from germline; a read error may be responsible.

CDR1 and CDR2 (germline): MNHEY, SVGEGT. This CDR3 is 13 amino acids long. The study's findings and limits: One year after transplant, T-cell counts and diversity came mostly from newly produced T cells. Approximately two months post-transplant, alpha-beta T cells reportedly originated from several hundred expanded graft clones. Surviving recipient T cells and thymic progenitors produced the high day-60 TCRbeta diversity seen in some patients.

Preparation of the TCRbeta library involved a method that used unique molecular identifiers. MiXCR was run by TCRdb on the PCR reads, yielding one entry per CDR3 protein. The sample records about 640,000 distinct CDR3 sequences, roughly 13% being singletons. Here the sequenced sample was PBMCs, mostly from graft donor cells, taken 360 days after TCRalphabeta/CD19-depleted stem cell transplant. This sequence originates from a male patient between 10 and 17 years old who had a stem cell transplant for acute myeloid leukemia, so the T cells may come from the graft donor. The rearrangement links TRBV6-2 or TRBV6-3 to TRBJ2-1; D is uncertain. The CDR3 DNA sequence: TGTGCCAGCAGTTACAGGGCTGGCAATGAGCAGCTCTTC. This sequence encodes CASSYRAGNEQLF.